The present T cell receptor (beta chain) was sequenced within a study of shared clonotypes between healthy human individuals. The study's findings and limits: In several donors, around 5.5% of naive CD4 clonotypes appeared in common.

A remark on this clone: As yet, its antigen is unknown.

Measured with immunoSEQ multiplex PCR; TCRdb has only the in-frame clones, and not every one. The data hold approximately 2,200,000 clones, with under 95% observed a single time. Naive CD8 cells lacked CD45RO, underwent positive selection for CCR7 and left out terminally differentiated effector memory CD45RA+ cells. V trimming: 6 bases; J trimming: 3 bases; junction bases outside the gene matches: 13. CDR3 length: 19 residues. Germline loops: CDR1 MDHEN, CDR2 SYDVKM. The receptor was derived from a man aged 18 to 30 in good health. Some clones in this sample may be carry-over from other donors' samples. Sequencing was performed on naive CD8+ T cells from PBMCs. This chain joins TRBV28 and TRBJ2-6, with 11 bases matching TRBD1. The CDR3 region is CASSFLLGQGAFGANVLTF. CDR3 in DNA: TGTGCCAGCAGCTTTCTCCTCGGACAGGGGGCATTTGGGGCCAACGTCCTGACTTTC.